This is a list of T cell receptor beta chains from one sample in a study of T cell changes during pregnancy in multiple sclerosis. Clones were sequenced by immunoSEQ multiplex PCR, and TCRdb holds only the in-frame ones, with some missing. The sample includes roughly 42,000 clones, over 90% of them seen just once. Sequenced material: CD8+ T cells from peripheral blood mononuclear cells, taken in the third trimester of pregnancy. The receptors come from a female donor with multiple sclerosis, enrolled in a pregnancy study. Both conserved end residues are part of each CDR3. The size field is filled for only some rows; it gives once, few, many or a size class.

>-|TRBV27|TRBJ2-7|13
CASSMDFSYEQYF
>once|TRBV7-8|TRBJ1-5|17
CASSPRGWGGSNQPQHF
>-|TRBV10-3|TRBJ2-3|14
CAIRGLVGTDTQYF
>-|TRBV29-1|TRBJ2-1|13
CSVEGVSGNEQFF
>-|TRBV5-1|TRBJ2-1|15
CASSIGTSEYNEQFF
>once|TRBV25-1|TRBJ2-3|14
CASSGRTITDTQYF
>-|TRBV11-2|TRBJ2-7|13
CASNPTGSYEQYF
>once|TRBV13|TRBJ2-7|16
CASSSSAAGVHYEQYF
>-|TRBV30|TRBJ2-1|13
CAWSAIQGYEQFF
>-|TRBV4-3|TRBJ1-1|15
CASSSSRGFVTEAFF
>-|TRBV5-6|TRBJ1-3|14
CASSFPSGENTIYF
>-|TRBV6-5|TRBJ2-5|11
CASMQAETQYF
>-|TRBV25-1|TRBJ2-7|11
CASSVSGEQYF
>-|TRBV28|TRBJ2-5|14
CASSFSGGVETQYF
>once|TRBV7-9|TRBJ1-6|14
CASSKGQGDSPLHF
>once|TRBV30|TRBJ1-6|14
CAWSRQGGSSPLHF